A single sample is the source of the 5 T cell receptor beta chains below, sequenced in a study of blood T cell repertoires in COVID-19. Using immunoSEQ multiplex PCR, the repertoire was profiled, and TCRdb retains in-frame clones only, with some absent. The sample includes 150,000 or so clones, around 79% of them seen just once. Specimen: PBMCs or T cells enriched from blood (not recorded which). The receptor set was obtained from a woman between 50 and 59 years old who had recovered from COVID-19.

The chain employs TRBV5-1 and TRBJ2-1, with a weak D call TRBD1 (5 bases). The CDR3 length is 16 residues. The V and J ends lost 0 bases and 1 base respectively, with 11 bases between them. The germline CDR1 and CDR2 sequences are SGHRS and YFSETQ. The CDR3 bases are TGCGCCAGCAGCTTGGCCAGGGATTTGTCCTACAATGAGCAGTTCTTC. Its protein product is CASSLARDLSYNEQFF. The full variable domain, in which reference TRBV5-1 and TRBJ2-1 provide the parts outside the CDR3, is KAGVTQTPRYLIKTRGQQVTLSCSPISGHRSVSWYQQTPGQGLQFLFEYFSETQRNKGNFPGRFSGRQFSNSRSEMNVSTLELGDSALYLCASSLARDLSYNEQFFGPGTRLTVL.

A remark on this clone: It is unclear where the CDR3 begins or ends on the DNA, so no DNA is shown, and the CDR3 is as TCRdb lists it. The chain recombines TRBV6-5 with TRBJ1-4. The CDR3 numbers 14 amino acids, ends counted. Germline CDR1 and CDR2: MNHEY and SVGAGI. CDR3 region: CASSSSGFGEKLFF.

The J gene is TRBJ2-3, the V gene TRBV5-4; TRBD1 is a possible D gene (6 bases). The CDR3 has 14 amino acids. The germline V gene has CDR1 SGHNT and CDR2 YYREEE (reference sequence). V lost 0 bases and J 6 bases, leaving 11 bases between the germline ends. The CDR3 DNA sequence: TGTGCCAGCAGCTTGGGGCAGGGGTTTGATACGCAGTATTTT. Its translation: CASSLGQGFDTQYF.

V usage is TRBV4-2 and J usage is TRBJ2-5; 11 bases are a match to TRBD2. The CDR3 consists of 15 residues. Trimming took 2 bases from V and 7 from J; bases not matched to a gene: 6. CDR1 is LGHNA and CDR2 is YNFKEQ in the germline V gene. CDR3 nucleotide sequence: TGTGCCAGCAGCCAATTAGCGGGGGGGCGCGTGACCCAGTACTTC. Protein sequence: CASSQLAGGRVTQYF.

The gene calls are TRBV12-3 or TRBV12-4 and TRBJ1-2; D gene unclear. Between the trimmed V and J ends, which lost 5 bases and 7 bases, there was a span of 11 bases. This CDR3 is 12 amino acids long. CDR3 nucleotide sequence: TGTGCCAGCAGTCCCCTCGGCGGTGGCTACACCTTC. This encodes CASSPLGGGYTF.